The 27 T cell receptor beta chains below all came from one sample that was sequenced in a study of cytomegalovirus exposure and HLA in healthy donors. PCR involved 60 Vbeta and 13 Jbeta primers. The protocol was immunoSEQ multiplex PCR, while the TCRdb copy is restricted to in-frame clones and leaves out a portion. Here the sample table reports some 150,000 clones. What was sequenced was PBMCs. These receptors all come from a woman younger than 35 in good health and CMV-seronegative.

The chain couples TRBV5-1 to TRBJ2-3, with D possibly matching TRBD2 (6 bases). V was trimmed by 5 bases and J by 3 bases, leaving 22 bases between them. The CDR3 is made up of 17 amino acids. The V gene's germline CDR1 is SGHRS and CDR2 YFSETQ. The CDR3, as DNA: TGCGCCAGCAGGACAAAGGCGGGGCAGGTAGGAACAGATACGCAGTATTTT. Residues: CASRTKAGQVGTDTQYF.

The V call is TRBV30, the J call TRBJ1-2, with a weak D call TRBD1 (5 bases). The V end was cut by 2 bases, the J end by 6 bases, with 16 bases between. The CDR3 consists of 14 residues. Germline V gene data show CDR1 as GTSNPN and CDR2 as SVGIG (reference sequence). CDR3 nucleotide sequence: TGTGCCTGGAGTTTGGACATACCCAGCAATGGCTACACCTTC. It is translated as CAWSLDIPSNGYTF. The full variable domain, completed using reference TRBV30 and TRBJ1-2, is SQTIHQWPATLVQPVGSPLSLECTVEGTSNPNLYWYRQAAGRGLQLLFYSVGIGQISSEVPQNLSASRPQDRQFILSSKKLLLSDSGFYLCAWSLDIPSNGYTFGSGTRLTVV.

Comments on this clone: Other nucleotide sequences in the sample specify the same CDR3. The genes are TRBV13 and TRBJ1-2; 8 positions agree with TRBD1. Trimming removed 3 bases from V and 4 bases from J; junction bases left unmatched: 4. Germline-derived CDR1 and CDR2 are PRHDT and FYEKMQ (reference sequence). This CDR3 spans 14 amino acids. The CDR3 protein is CASSFGQGAYGYTF. DNA of the CDR3: TGTGCCAGCAGCTTTGGACAGGGTGCCTATGGCTACACCTTC.

This chain joins TRBV19 and TRBJ1-1; perhaps TRBD1 as D (5 bases). Germline-derived CDR1 and CDR2 are LNHDA and SQIVND (reference sequence). Trimming left V 1 base short and J 5 bases short, with 11 bases between. The CDR3 sequence is 14 residues long. The CDR3 sequence: CASSIAGARTEAFF. The CDR3 DNA reads as TGTGCCAGTAGTATAGCTGGGGCGCGAACTGAAGCTTTCTTT.

The chain recombines TRBV27 with TRBJ2-7, with 7 bases matching TRBD2. Trimming removed 3 bases from V and 4 bases from J; junction bases left unmatched: 6. The length of the CDR3 is 14 residues. Germline V gene sequence: CDR1 MNHEY, CDR2 SMNVEV (reference sequence). The CDR3: CASSLRGGHYEQYV. Written as DNA, the CDR3 is TGTGCCAGCAGTTTGAGGGGAGGGCATTACGAGCAGTACGTC.

The gene calls are TRBV7-8 and TRBJ2-7; D unclear. The germline V and J ends were trimmed by 3 bases and 4 bases, with 10 bases remaining between them. The CDR3 covers 13 residues. Germline loops: CDR1 SGHVS, CDR2 FQNEAQ. CDR3 bases: TGTGCCAGCAGCTTCCTAAGACAATACGAGCAGTACTTC. Translated: CASSFLRQYEQYF.

This chain connects TRBV15 to TRBJ2-7; 9 bases map to TRBD2. The CDR3 runs to 16 residues. CDR1 and CDR2 (germline): LNHNV, YYDKDF (reference sequence). V trimming: 0 bases; J trimming: 5 bases; junction bases outside the gene matches: 8. The CDR3 protein is CATSRDGVAGAHEQYF. CDR3 in DNA: TGTGCCACCAGCAGAGATGGGGTAGCGGGAGCACACGAGCAGTACTTC. Supplemented by reference TRBV15 and TRBJ2-7, the full variable domain reads DAMVIQNPRYQVTQFGKPVTLSCSQTLNHNVMYWYQQKSSQAPKLLFHYYDKDFNNEADTPDNFQSRRPNTSFCFLDIRSPGLGDTAMYLCATSRDGVAGAHEQYFGPGTRLTVT.

The rearrangement uses TRBV6-1 and TRBJ2-5; tentatively, D is TRBD2 (6 bases). V gave up 4 bases and J gave up 0 bases, with 12 bases separating them. Germline values: CDR1 MNHNS, CDR2 SASEGT. There are 15 residues in the CDR3. Here the CDR3 reads CASSGGAGYQETQYF. The CDR3 region has the DNA TGTGCCAGCAGTGGAGGGGCGGGGTACCAAGAGACCCAGTACTTC.

The chain recombines TRBV10-3 with TRBJ2-7; 8 bases are a match to TRBD1. CDR1 and CDR2 from the germline V gene are ENHRY and SYGVKD. V shed 11 bases and J 5 bases; nucleotides not matched to a gene: 8. CDR3 length equals 12 residues. CDR3 DNA: TGTGCCTCCCGGCAGGGGGCCCACGAGCAGTACTTC. It is translated as CASRQGAHEQYF.

CDR3 sequence reads: CASSLAVPGEVGELFF. In DNA form, the CDR3 reads TGCGCCAGCAGCTTGGCCGTCCCGGGAGAAGTCGGGGAGCTGTTTTTT. V and J are TRBV5-1 and TRBJ2-2, with a tentative D call TRBD2 (6 bases). V shed 0 bases and J shed 7 bases, with 16 bases lying between them. Germline V lookup: CDR1 SGHRS, CDR2 YFSETQ. This CDR3 is built from 16 residues.

The rearrangement uses TRBV30 and TRBJ1-3; 7 nucleotides agree with TRBD1. CDR3 length: 14 amino acids. The V gene end was trimmed by 4 bases and the J gene end by 3 bases; junction bases not matched to a gene: 6. Germline V CDR1 and CDR2: GTSNPN, SVGIG (reference sequence). The CDR3 protein is CAWNRQGGGNTIYF. CDR3 sequence (DNA): TGTGCCTGGAACCGACAGGGCGGTGGAAACACCATATATTTT.

The chain uses TRBV5-1 and TRBJ2-1, with D possibly TRBD1 on 5 matching bases. The V and J ends lost 3 bases and 0 bases respectively, with 22 bases between them. Germline-derived CDR1 and CDR2 are SGHRS and YFSETQ. CDR3 length: 19 residues. This CDR3 reads CASSSQTPNLGASYNEQFF. In DNA, the CDR3 is TGCGCCAGCAGCTCACAAACCCCAAATCTAGGGGCCTCCTACAATGAGCAGTTCTTC.

The V call is TRBV9, the J call TRBJ2-1; TRBD2 matches 11 bases. Looked up from germline, CDR1 is SGDLS and CDR2 is YYNGEE. V lost 4 bases to trimming and J lost 3 bases; unmatched junction nucleotides: 9. The CDR3 has 17 amino acids. The CDR3 nucleotides are TGTGCCAGCAGCCTAGGGATCACTAGCGGGAGCTACAATGAGCAGTTCTTC. It specifies CASSLGITSGSYNEQFF.

V gene TRBV5-6 combines with J gene TRBJ2-1, with D possibly being TRBD1 (6 bases). Germline CDR1 SGHDT, CDR2 YYEEEE. The CDR3 runs to 15 residues. Deletions cut 4 bases from V and 4 bases from J, with 15 bases between. As DNA, the CDR3 is TGTGCCAGCAGCGAGACCGGGACATCATACAATGAGCAGTTCTTC. It codes for CASSETGTSYNEQFF.

The chain employs TRBV5-6 and TRBJ2-3; tentatively, D is TRBD1 (5 bases). V was trimmed by 4 bases and J by 6 bases, leaving 18 bases between them. Germline CDR1 and CDR2: SGHDT and YYEEEE. The CDR3 contains 15 residues. CDR3 in DNA: TGTGCCAGCAGCAGGGGCCCTGCCAACCCGGATACGCAGTATTTT. Protein product: CASSRGPANPDTQYF. Using reference TRBV5-6 and TRBJ2-3 for the parts outside the CDR3, the full variable domain is DAGVTQSPTHLIKTRGQQVTLRCSPKSGHDTVSWYQQALGQGPQFIFQYYEEEERQRGNFPDRFSGHQFPNYSSELNVNALLLGDSALYLCASSRGPANPDTQYFGPGTRLTVL.

J is TRBJ2-4 and V is TRBV25-1, with 8 bases matching TRBD1. J lost 7 bases, V lost 1 base, and 6 bases had no gene match. This CDR3 is 15 amino acids long. CDR1 MGHDK and CDR2 SYGVNS come from the germline V gene. In DNA form, the CDR3 reads TGTGCCAGCAGTGAATTTAGGACAGGGCTGAACATTCAGTACTTC. This sequence encodes CASSEFRTGLNIQYF.

The rearrangement joins TRBV1 to TRBJ1-2. TRBV1 is a listed pseudogene. The CDR3 extends over 13 amino acids. The CDR3 region is CTSSQERNYGYTF. In DNA, the CDR3 is TGCACCAGCAGCCAAGAGCGCAACTATGGCTACACCTTC.

The chain joins TRBV11-2 to TRBJ1-4; 8 nucleotides align to TRBD1. Germline V lookup: CDR1 SGHAT, CDR2 FQNNGV. This CDR3 is 15 amino acids long. V was clipped by 5 bases and J by 5 bases; unmatched bases: 7. The CDR3 is CASSLGDRTNEKLFF. The CDR3 bases are TGTGCCAGCAGCCTGGGGGACAGGACAAATGAAAAACTGTTTTTT.

The gene calls are TRBV4-1 and TRBJ2-7, with TRBD2 matching 10 bases. The germline V gene has CDR1 MGHRA and CDR2 YSYEKL. The CDR3 totals 17 residues. The V segment lost 1 base and the J segment 3 bases; nucleotides outside the gene matches: 9. CDR3 residues: CASSQATSQREGYEQYF. The CDR3 DNA is TGCGCCAGCAGCCAAGCCACCTCACAGCGGGAGGGCTACGAGCAGTACTTC.

This chain connects TRBV18 to TRBJ2-3, with 8 bases identical to TRBD1. Germline assignment: CDR1 KGHSH and CDR2 LQKENI. V was clipped by 5 bases and J by 0 bases; unmatched bases: 7. The CDR3 length is 16 residues. The CDR3 protein is CASSSYRGASTDTQYF. The DNA for the CDR3 is TGTGCCAGCTCATCATACAGGGGGGCTAGCACAGATACGCAGTATTTT.

CDR3 nucleotides: TGCGCCAGCAGCTCGCAGGGAACCGGGGCCAACGTCCTGACTTTC. Translation gives CASSSQGTGANVLTF. V gene TRBV4-1 combines with J gene TRBJ2-6; tentative D call: TRBD1 (5 bases). This CDR3 comprises 15 residues. With 5 bases removed from V and 4 bases from J, the gap between germline ends came to 12 bases. Germline V gives CDR1 MGHRA, CDR2 YSYEKL.

CDR3 bases: TGTGCCAGCAGTTCAAGACTAGCGGGAGGTTTGGAGACCCAGTACTTC. It yields the protein CASSSRLAGGLETQYF. This rearrangement joins TRBV6-6 to TRBJ2-5; 13 nucleotides match TRBD2. This CDR3 region has 16 residues. V lost 4 bases to trimming and J lost 5 bases; unmatched junction nucleotides: 7. Germline CDR1 and CDR2: MNHNY and SVGAGI (reference sequence).

The V and J genes are TRBV10-3 and TRBJ2-3; D may be TRBD1 (5 bases). The V end lost 5 bases, the J end lost 2 bases, and 17 bases lay between the germline ends. The germline gives CDR1 ENHRY, CDR2 SYGVKD. The CDR3 has 16 amino acids. The CDR3: CAISSDIPSPTDTQYF. The CDR3 DNA is TGTGCCATCAGTTCGGACATCCCCAGCCCCACAGATACGCAGTATTTT.

This sequence joins TRBV4-1 and TRBJ1-2; 9 nucleotides agree with TRBD1. Germline lookup yields CDR1 MGHRA and CDR2 YSYEKL. Trimming removed 0 bases from V and 6 bases from J; junction bases left unmatched: 11. This CDR3 contains 17 residues. CDR3 sequence: CASSQDRDRVFRDGYTF. The CDR3 region has the DNA TGCGCCAGCAGCCAAGATCGGGACAGGGTGTTTAGGGATGGCTACACCTTC.

This chain connects TRBV5-1 to TRBJ1-4; 11 bases fit TRBD1. The CDR3 extends over 16 amino acids. J gave up 6 bases and V 7 bases, and 11 bases lay outside the gene matches. Germline CDR1 reads SGHRS; CDR2 reads YFSETQ. The CDR3 loop is CASRLGTGGGYEKLFF. CDR3 bases: TGCGCCAGCCGCCTGGGGACAGGGGGAGGTTATGAAAAACTGTTTTTT.

In DNA, the CDR3 is TGTGCCAGCTCCCCTACGGGATCCTCTCCGGAGACCCAGTACTTC. Protein: CASSPTGSSPETQYF. The chain joins TRBV18 to TRBJ2-5; a possible D gene is TRBD2 (5 bases). V dropped 6 bases and J dropped 5 bases, with 19 bases sitting between them. The CDR3 is 15 residues long. Germline CDR1 is KGHSH and CDR2 is LQKENI.

The chain carries TRBV5-4 and TRBJ2-1; 8 positions match TRBD2. V dropped 4 bases and J dropped 4; count of bases not matched to a gene: 7. CDR3 length equals 15 residues. Germline loops: CDR1 SGHNT, CDR2 YYREEE (reference sequence). This CDR3 is CASSPGLVSYNEQFF. Written as DNA, the CDR3 is TGTGCCAGCAGCCCGGGACTAGTATCTTACAATGAGCAGTTCTTC.